Reported below is one T cell receptor beta chain. Treatment noted: about 20 received Ad26.COV2.S at low or high dose, single or two shots; about 5 received placebo; per-sample allocation not given. Day 63 following the first vaccine or placebo injection was when the samples were taken. An 18-55-year-old adult in Boston served as donor. Here immunoSEQ multiplex PCR was the method, and the copy in TCRdb shows in-frame clones only, minus some. Here the sample spans about 480,000 clones, about 83% being singletons. The source of the sample is a study of Ad26.COV2.S vaccination and SARS-CoV-2 variants. Source: peripheral blood, taken in a trial of Ad26.COV2.S vaccine versus placebo. The receptor comes from a person between 18 and 65 years old who received the Ad26.COV2.S COVID-19 vaccine or a placebo.

CDR3 sequence reads: CASSLQVPQGNQPQHF. CDR3 in DNA: TGTGCCAGCAGTTTACAGGTACCTCAGGGCAATCAGCCCCAGCATTTT. The V call is TRBV6-2 or TRBV6-3, the J call TRBJ1-5; D may be TRBD1 (5 bases). Per germline, CDR1 MNHEY and CDR2 SVGEGT. V was cut by 4 bases and J by 2 bases, with 15 bases left in between. The CDR3 length is 16 residues.